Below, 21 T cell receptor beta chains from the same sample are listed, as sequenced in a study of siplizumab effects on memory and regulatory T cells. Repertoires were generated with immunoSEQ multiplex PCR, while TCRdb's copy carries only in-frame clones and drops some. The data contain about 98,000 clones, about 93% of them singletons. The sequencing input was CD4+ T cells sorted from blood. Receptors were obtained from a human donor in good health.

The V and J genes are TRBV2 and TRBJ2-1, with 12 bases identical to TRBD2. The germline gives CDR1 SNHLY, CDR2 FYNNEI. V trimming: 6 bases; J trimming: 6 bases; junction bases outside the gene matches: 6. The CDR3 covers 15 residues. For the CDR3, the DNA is TGTGCCAGCAGCGCGGGACTAGCGGGCGGCAATGAGCAGTTCTTC. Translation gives CASSAGLAGGNEQFF. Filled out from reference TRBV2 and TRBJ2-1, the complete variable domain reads EPEVTQTPSHQVTQMGQEVILRCVPISNHLYFYWYRQILGQKVEFLVSFYNNEISEKSEIFDDQFSVERPDGSNFTLKIRSTKLEDSAMYFCASSAGLAGGNEQFFGPGTRLTVL.

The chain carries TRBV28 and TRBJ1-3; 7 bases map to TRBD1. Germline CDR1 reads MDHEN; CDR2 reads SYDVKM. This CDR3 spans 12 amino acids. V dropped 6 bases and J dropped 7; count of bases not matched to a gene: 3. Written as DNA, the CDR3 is TGTGCCAGCAGGGGACAGCCCAACACCATATATTTT. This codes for CASRGQPNTIYF.

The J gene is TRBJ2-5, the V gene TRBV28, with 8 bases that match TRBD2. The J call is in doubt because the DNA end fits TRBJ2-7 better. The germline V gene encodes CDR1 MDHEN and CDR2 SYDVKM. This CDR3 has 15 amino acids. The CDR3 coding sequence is TGTGCCAGCAGTTACGGGGGGGGAGGCCCCTACGAGCAGTACTTC. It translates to CASSYGGGGPYEQYF.

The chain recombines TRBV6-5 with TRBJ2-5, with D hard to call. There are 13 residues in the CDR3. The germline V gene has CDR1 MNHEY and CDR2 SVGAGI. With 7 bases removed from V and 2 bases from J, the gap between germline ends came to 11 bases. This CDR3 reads CASMRYRQETQYF. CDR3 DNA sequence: TGTGCCAGCATGAGGTACAGACAAGAGACCCAGTACTTC.

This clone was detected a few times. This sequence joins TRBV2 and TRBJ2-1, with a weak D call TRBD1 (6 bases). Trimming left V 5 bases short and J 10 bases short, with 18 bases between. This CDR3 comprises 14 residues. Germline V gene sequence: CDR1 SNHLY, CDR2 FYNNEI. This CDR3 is CASSIQGSRGEQFF. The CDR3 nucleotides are TGTGCCAGCAGTATTCAGGGGAGCCGCGGGGAGCAGTTCTTC. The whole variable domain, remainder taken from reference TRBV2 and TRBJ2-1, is EPEVTQTPSHQVTQMGQEVILRCVPISNHLYFYWYRQILGQKVEFLVSFYNNEISEKSEIFDDQFSVERPDGSNFTLKIRSTKLEDSAMYFCASSIQGSRGEQFFGPGTRLTVL.

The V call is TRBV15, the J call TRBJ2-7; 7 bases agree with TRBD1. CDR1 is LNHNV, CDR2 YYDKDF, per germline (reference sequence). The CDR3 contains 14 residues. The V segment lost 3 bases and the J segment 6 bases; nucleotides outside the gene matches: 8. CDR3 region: CATSRNVQGPEQYF. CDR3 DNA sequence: TGTGCCACCAGCAGGAACGTACAGGGGCCCGAGCAGTACTTC.

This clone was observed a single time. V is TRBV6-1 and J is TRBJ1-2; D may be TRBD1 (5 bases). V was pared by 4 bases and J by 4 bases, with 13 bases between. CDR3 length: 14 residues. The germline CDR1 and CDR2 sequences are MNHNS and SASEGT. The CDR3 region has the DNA TGTGCCAGCAGTGGTACCAGGGTTTCCTATGGCTACACCTTC. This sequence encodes CASSGTRVSYGYTF.

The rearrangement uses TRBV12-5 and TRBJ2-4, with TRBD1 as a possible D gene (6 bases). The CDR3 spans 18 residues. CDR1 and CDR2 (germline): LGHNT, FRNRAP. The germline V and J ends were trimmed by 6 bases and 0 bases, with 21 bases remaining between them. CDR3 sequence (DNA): TGTGCTAGTGGCCTACAGGGTTGGCGGCAACTAGCCAAAAACATTCAGTACTTC. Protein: CASGLQGWRQLAKNIQYF.

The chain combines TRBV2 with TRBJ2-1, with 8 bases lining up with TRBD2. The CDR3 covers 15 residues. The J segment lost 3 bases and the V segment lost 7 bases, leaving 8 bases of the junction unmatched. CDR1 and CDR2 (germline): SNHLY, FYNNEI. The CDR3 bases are TGTGCCAGCAAGATCGTTAGCGGGGACTACAATGAGCAGTTCTTC. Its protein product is CASKIVSGDYNEQFF.

The CDR3 sequence is CASSPEAGTSYNEQFF. The CDR3 coding sequence is TGCGCCAGCAGCCCGGAGGCCGGGACTAGCTACAATGAGCAGTTCTTC. The V gene is TRBV5-1, the J gene TRBJ2-1; 8 nucleotides agree with TRBD2. V lost 4 bases to trimming and J lost 3 bases; unmatched junction nucleotides: 9. CDR3 length: 16 amino acids. The V gene's germline CDR1 is SGHRS and CDR2 YFSETQ.

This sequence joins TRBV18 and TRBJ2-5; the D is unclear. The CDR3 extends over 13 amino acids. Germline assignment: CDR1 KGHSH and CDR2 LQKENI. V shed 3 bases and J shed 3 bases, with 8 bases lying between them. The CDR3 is CASSPPSEETQYF. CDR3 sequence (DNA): TGTGCCAGCTCACCTCCTTCGGAAGAGACCCAGTACTTC.

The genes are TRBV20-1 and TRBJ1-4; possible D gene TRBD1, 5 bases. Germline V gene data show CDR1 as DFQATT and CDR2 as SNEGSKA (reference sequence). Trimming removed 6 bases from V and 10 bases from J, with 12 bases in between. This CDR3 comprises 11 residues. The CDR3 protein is CSARMGVKLFF. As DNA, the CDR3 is TGCAGTGCCCGTATGGGGGTAAAACTGTTTTTT.

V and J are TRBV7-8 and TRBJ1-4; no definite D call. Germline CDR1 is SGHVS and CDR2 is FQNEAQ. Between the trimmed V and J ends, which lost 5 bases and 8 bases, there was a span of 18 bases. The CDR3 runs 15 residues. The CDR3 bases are TGTGCCAGCAGCCCTGGCGGACTTTCAGCGGAAAAACTGTTTTTT. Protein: CASSPGGLSAEKLFF.

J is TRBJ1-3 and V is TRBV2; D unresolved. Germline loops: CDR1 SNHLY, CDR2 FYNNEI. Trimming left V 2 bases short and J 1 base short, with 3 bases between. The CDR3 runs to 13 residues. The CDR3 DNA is TGTGCCAGCAGTGAAACGTCTGGAAACACCATATATTTT. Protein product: CASSETSGNTIYF.

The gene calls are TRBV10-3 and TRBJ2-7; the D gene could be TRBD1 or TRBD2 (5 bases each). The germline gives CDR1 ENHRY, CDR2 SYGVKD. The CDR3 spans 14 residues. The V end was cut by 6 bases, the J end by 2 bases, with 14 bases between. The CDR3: CAISPGTRAYEQYF. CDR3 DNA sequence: TGTGCCATCAGCCCCGGGACCCGTGCCTACGAGCAGTACTTC.

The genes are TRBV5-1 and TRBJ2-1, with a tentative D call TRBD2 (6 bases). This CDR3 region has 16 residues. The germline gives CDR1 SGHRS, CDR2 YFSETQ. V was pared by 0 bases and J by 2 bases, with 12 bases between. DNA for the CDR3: TGCGCCAGCAGCTTGGATGTAGCGGAAACCTACAATGAGCAGTTCTTC. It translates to CASSLDVAETYNEQFF. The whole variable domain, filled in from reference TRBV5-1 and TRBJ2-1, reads KAGVTQTPRYLIKTRGQQVTLSCSPISGHRSVSWYQQTPGQGLQFLFEYFSETQRNKGNFPGRFSGRQFSNSRSEMNVSTLELGDSALYLCASSLDVAETYNEQFFGPGTRLTVL.

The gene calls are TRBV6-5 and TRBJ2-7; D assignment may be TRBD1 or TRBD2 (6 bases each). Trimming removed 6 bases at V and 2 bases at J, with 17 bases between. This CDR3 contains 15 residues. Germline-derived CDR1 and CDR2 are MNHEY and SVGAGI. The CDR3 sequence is CASRNSPGAAYEQYF. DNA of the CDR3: TGTGCCAGCAGAAACTCCCCGGGGGCGGCCTACGAGCAGTACTTC.

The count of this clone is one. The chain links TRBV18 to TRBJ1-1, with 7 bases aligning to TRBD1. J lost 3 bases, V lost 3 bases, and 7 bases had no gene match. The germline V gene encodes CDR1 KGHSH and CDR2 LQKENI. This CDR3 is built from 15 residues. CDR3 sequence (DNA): TGTGCCAGCTCACCGGATAGGGGGCGGCACACTGAAGCTTTCTTT. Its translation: CASSPDRGRHTEAFF.

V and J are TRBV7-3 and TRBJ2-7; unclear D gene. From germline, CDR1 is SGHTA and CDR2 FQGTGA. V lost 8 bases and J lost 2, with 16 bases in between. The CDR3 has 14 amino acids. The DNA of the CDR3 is TGTGCCAGCTATAAGAGGCGGCAGACCTACGAGCAGTACTTC. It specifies CASYKRRQTYEQYF.

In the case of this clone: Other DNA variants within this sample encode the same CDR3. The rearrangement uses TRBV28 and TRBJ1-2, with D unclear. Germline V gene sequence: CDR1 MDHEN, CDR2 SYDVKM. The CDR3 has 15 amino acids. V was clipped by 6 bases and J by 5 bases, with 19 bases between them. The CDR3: CASRVGVLALYGYTF. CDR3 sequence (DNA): TGTGCCAGCAGAGTTGGGGTTTTGGCCCTATATGGCTACACCTTC.

The CDR3 is CASSPRGEGTQYF. CDR3 nucleotide sequence: TGTGCCAGCAGCCCAAGGGGCGAAGGTACGCAGTATTTT. The chain is built from TRBV5-4 and TRBJ2-3; D is perhaps TRBD1 (5 bases). Germline V gene sequence: CDR1 SGHNT, CDR2 YYREEE (reference sequence). The CDR3 has 13 amino acids. Trimming left V 4 bases short and J 8 bases short, with 14 bases between.